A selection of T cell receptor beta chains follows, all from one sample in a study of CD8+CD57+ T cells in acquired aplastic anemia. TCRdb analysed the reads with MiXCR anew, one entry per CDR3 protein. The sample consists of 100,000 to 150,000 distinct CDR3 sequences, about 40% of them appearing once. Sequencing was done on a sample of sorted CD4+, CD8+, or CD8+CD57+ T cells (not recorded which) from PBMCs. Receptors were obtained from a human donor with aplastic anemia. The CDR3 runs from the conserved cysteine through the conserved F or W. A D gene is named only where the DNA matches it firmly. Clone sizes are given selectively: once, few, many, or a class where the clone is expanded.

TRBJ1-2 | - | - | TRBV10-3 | TGTGCCATCAGTGAGTCGACGGGAGATGGCTACACCTTC | CAISESTGDGYTF
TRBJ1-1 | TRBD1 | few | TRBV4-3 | TGCGCCAGCAGCCTCAACAGGGGCCTGAACACTGAAGCTTTCTTT | CASSLNRGLNTEAFF
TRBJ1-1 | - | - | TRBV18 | TGTGCCAGCTCACCACTGCCGGTTAGTACCACTGAAGCTTTCTTT | CASSPLPVSTTEAFF
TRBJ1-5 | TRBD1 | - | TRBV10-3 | TGTGCCATCAGTGCAGGGACAGGAGCTAATAGCAATCAGCCCCAGCGTTTT | CAISAGTGANSNQPQRF
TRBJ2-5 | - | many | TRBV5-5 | TGTGCCAGCAGCTTGTACGGGAGTTTCCAAGAGACCCAGTACTTC | CASSLYGSFQETQYF
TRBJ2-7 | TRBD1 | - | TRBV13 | TGTGCCAGCAGCTCAGGGGACAGGGTGGTCGAGCAGTACTTC | CASSSGDRVVEQYF
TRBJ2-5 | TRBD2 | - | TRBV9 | TGTGCCAGCAGCCCCTACCCAACTAGCGGGATGTCCTTC | CASSPYPTSGMSF
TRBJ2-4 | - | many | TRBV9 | TGTGCCAGCAGCGTAGGGTATGGAAACATTCAGTACTTC | CASSVGYGNIQYF
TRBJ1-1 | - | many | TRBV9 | TGTGCCAGCAGCGTCGGGGGATCGAACACTGAAGCTTTCTTT | CASSVGGSNTEAFF
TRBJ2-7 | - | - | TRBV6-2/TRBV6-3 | TGTGCCAGCAGTTACCCAACCCCCGGGACTCCCCCCTACGAGCAGTACTTC | CASSYPTPGTPPYEQYF
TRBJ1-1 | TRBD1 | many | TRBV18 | TGTGCCAGTAGTCCCGGACAGGGGAACACTGAAGCTTTCTTT | CASSPGQGNTEAFF
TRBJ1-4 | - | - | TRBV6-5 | TGTGCCAGCAGTTCCTTCGGGGGGGGAGTGGGGGAAAAACTGTTTTTT | CASSSFGGGVGEKLFF
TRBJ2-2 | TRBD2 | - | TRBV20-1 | TGCAGTGCTCCCCGGGGGGGGCCCGGGGAGCTGTTTTTT | CSAPRGGPGELFF
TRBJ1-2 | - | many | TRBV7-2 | TGTGCCAGCAGCCCCCCCGCAGAAGTCTATGGCTACACCTTC | CASSPPAEVYGYTF
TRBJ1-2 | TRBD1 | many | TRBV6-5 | TGTGCCAGCAGTTTCTCGACAGGGGGCTACTATGGCTACACCTTC | CASSFSTGGYYGYTF
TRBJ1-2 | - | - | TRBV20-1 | TGCAGTGCTAGATCGAGGCAAAGCTATGGCTACACCTTC | CSARSRQSYGYTF
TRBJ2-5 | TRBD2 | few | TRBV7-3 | TGTGCCAGCAGCTTAAATAGCGGGGGGGCTGAGACCCAGTACTTC | CASSLNSGGAETQYF
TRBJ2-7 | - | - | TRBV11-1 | TGTGCCAGCAGCCCTACCGGAGGTGGGAAGAGCTACGAGCAGTACTTC | CASSPTGGGKSYEQYF
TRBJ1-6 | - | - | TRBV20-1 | TGCAGTGCTAGAGACTTGGGGGACTCCTTAAATAATTCACCCCTCCACTTT | CSARDLGDSLNNSPLHF
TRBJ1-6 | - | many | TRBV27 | TGTGCCAGCAGTTCCCTCCCCCCGGGACACTCAAATTCACCCCTCCACTTT | CASSSLPPGHSNSPLHF
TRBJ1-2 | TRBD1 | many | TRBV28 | TGTGCCAGCTCTTCGGGACAGGCTTATGGCTACACCTTC | CASSSGQAYGYTF
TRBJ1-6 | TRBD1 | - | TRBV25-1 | TGTGCCAGCAGTCCAATCGACAGGGGGCAGTTGGGTTCACCCCTCCACTTT | CASSPIDRGQLGSPLHF
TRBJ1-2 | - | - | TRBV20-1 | TGCAGTGCTCATTCCGGGGGGCTATATCGGGATGGCTACACCTTC | CSAHSGGLYRDGYTF
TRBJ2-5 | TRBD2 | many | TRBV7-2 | TGTGCCAGCAGCTTAGAGGGCGGGGGGGTCGGAGAGACCCAGTACTTC | CASSLEGGGVGETQYF
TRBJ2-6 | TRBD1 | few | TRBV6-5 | TGTGCCAGCAGCCTGGACAGGGGAGGTGTTGGGGCCAACGTCCTGACTTTC | CASSLDRGGVGANVLTF
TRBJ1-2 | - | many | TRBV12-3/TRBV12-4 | TGTGCCAGCGGACAAACTCGGGGCTACACCTTC | CASGQTRGYTF
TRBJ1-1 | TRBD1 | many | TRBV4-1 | TGCGCCAGCCGCCCCACGGGACAGGTAAACACTGAAGCTTTCTTT | CASRPTGQVNTEAFF
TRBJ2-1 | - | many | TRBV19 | TGTGCCAGTAGTATAGATCGTTGGGCCAATGAGCAGTTCTTC | CASSIDRWANEQFF
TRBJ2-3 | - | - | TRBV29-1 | TGCAGCGCCGTAGGCGGGCGGACAGATACGCAGTATTTT | CSAVGGRTDTQYF
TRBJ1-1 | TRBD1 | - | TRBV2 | TGTGCCACTGCGCAGGAGGGACAGGGGAACACTGAAGCTTTCTTT | CATAQEGQGNTEAFF
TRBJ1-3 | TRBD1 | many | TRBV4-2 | TGTGCCAGCAGCCAAGATCAGGGACAGGGGGCCGACACCATATATTTT | CASSQDQGQGADTIYF
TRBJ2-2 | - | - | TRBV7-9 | TGTGCCAGCAACCTCGGCGACACCGGGGAGCTGTTTTTT | CASNLGDTGELFF
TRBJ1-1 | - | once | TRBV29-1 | TGCAGCGTTGGAATGGAGGGCACTGAAGCTTTCTTT | CSVGMEGTEAFF
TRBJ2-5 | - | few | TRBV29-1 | TGCAGCGTTGACACTGTGCTTTTGGAGACCCAGTACTTC | CSVDTVLLETQYF